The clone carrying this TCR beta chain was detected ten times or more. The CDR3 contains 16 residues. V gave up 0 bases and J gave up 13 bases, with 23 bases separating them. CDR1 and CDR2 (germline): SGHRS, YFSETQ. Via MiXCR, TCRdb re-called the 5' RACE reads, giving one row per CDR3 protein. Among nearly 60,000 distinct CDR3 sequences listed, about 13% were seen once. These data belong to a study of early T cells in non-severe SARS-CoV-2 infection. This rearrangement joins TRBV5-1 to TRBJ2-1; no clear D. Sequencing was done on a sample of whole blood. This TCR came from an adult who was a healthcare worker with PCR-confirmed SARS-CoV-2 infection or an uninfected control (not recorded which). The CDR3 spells CASSLARAIVSDDQFF. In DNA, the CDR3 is TGCGCCAGCAGCTTGGCCCGGGCCATCGTCTCGGACGATCAGTTCTTC.